The 26 T cell receptor beta chains reported below all come from one sample, sequenced in a study of regulatory T cells in long-lasting Graves disease. In building TCR beta libraries, iRepertoire HTBI primers were used together with Arm-PCR of CDR3 regions. A single record per CDR3 protein comes from TCRdb applying MiXCR to the multiplex PCR reads. The table records 350,000 to 500,000 distinct CDR3 sequences, over 20% of them present only once. Time point indicated: persistent/refractory GD, antithyroid drugs over 5 years with positive TRAb. RNA extracted from PBMCs served as the sequencing template. Sequenced material: peripheral blood mononuclear cells (PBMCs), taken when the disease was refractory, from a patient treated with antithyroid drugs. The receptors stem from a female donor with Graves disease.

In this sample, this clonotype turned up a few times. V is TRBV5-1 and J is TRBJ2-5; 7 bases agree with TRBD1. Germline CDR1 and CDR2: SGHRS and YFSETQ. The CDR3 is made up of 17 amino acids. V lost 2 bases to trimming and J lost 5 bases; unmatched junction nucleotides: 15. The CDR3 is CASSFDTSTGFGETQYF. The CDR3 DNA sequence: TGCGCCAGCAGCTTTGACACTTCGACAGGGTTTGGCGAGACCCAGTACTTC.

The chain is built from TRBV5-1 and TRBJ2-1; a possible D gene is TRBD1 (5 bases). Trimming shortened V by 1 base and J by 7 bases, and 9 bases separated the two germline ends. The CDR3 extends over 13 amino acids. Looked up from germline, CDR1 is SGHRS and CDR2 is YFSETQ. For the CDR3, the DNA is TGCGCCAGCAGCTTGATAGGGGTGAATGAGCAGTTCTTC. Its translation is CASSLIGVNEQFF.

This clonotype turned up a few times. The chain employs TRBV27 and TRBJ1-6; perhaps TRBD1 as D (6 bases). The length of the CDR3 is 14 residues. Germline CDR1 and CDR2: MNHEY and SMNVEV (reference sequence). The V end lost 3 bases, the J end lost 7 bases, and 10 bases lay between the germline ends. CDR3 region: CASSFYRDNSPLHF. In DNA form, the CDR3 reads TGTGCCAGCAGTTTCTACAGGGACAATTCACCCCTCCACTTT.

On this clonotype: A much larger clone differs from this one at a single base, so this may be a read error. The genes are TRBV20-1 and TRBJ1-2; tentative D call: TRBD1 (6 bases). V lost 5 bases and J 3 bases, leaving 19 bases between the germline ends. The CDR3 loop spans 15 amino acids. Germline assignment: CDR1 DFQATT and CDR2 SNEGSKA (reference sequence). CDR3 DNA: TGCAGTGCTCACCGCCGGGACACTTCCGACTATGGCTACACCTTC. It specifies CSAHRRDTSDYGYTF.

Comment on this clonotype: In this CDR3 the conserved last residue, phenylalanine or tryptophan, is missing, so a read error is likely. The V and J genes are TRBV28 and TRBJ2-7; TRBD1 or TRBD2 may be the D gene (6 bases each). Trimming pared 5 bases from V and 6 bases from J, leaving 23 bases between. Germline CDR1 reads MDHEN; CDR2 reads SYDVKM. The CDR3 covers 16 residues. The CDR3, as DNA: TGTGCCAGCAGTACCCCAAGGGTTGCTGGAGGGGGCGAGCAGTACCTC. It specifies CASSTPRVAGGGEQYL.

This clonotype was detected ten times or more. This chain's CDR3 is CASSAQTGAVSQPQHF. For the CDR3, the DNA is TGTGCCAGCAGCGCCCAGACAGGGGCGGTAAGTCAGCCCCAGCATTTT. The rearrangement uses TRBV12-3 or TRBV12-4 and TRBJ1-5, with 8 positions matching TRBD1. V lost 6 bases, J lost 6 bases, and 13 bases stayed unmatched. The CDR3 is made up of 16 amino acids.

This clonotype was observed at least ten times. The V call is TRBV12-5, the J call TRBJ2-2, with D possibly matching TRBD1 (5 bases). V was shortened by 6 bases and J by 6 bases, with 11 bases between the two germline ends. The CDR3 is made up of 13 amino acids. CDR1 and CDR2 (germline): LGHNT, FRNRAP. CDR3 loop: CASGSGIPGELFF. CDR3 bases: TGTGCTAGTGGGTCAGGGATACCCGGGGAGCTGTTTTTT. Supplemented by reference TRBV12-5 and TRBJ2-2, the full variable domain reads DARVTQTPRHKVTEMGQEVTMRCQPILGHNTVFWYRQTMMQGLELLAYFRNRAPLDDSGMPKDRFSAEMPDATLATLKIQPSEPRDSAVYFCASGSGIPGELFFGEGSRLTVL.

This clonotype was seen a handful of times. V is TRBV5-4 and J is TRBJ1-1; D is unresolved. CDR1 and CDR2 (germline): SGHNT, YYREEE (reference sequence). The CDR3 runs 15 residues. Between the trimmed V and J ends, which lost 2 bases and 1 base, there was a span of 12 bases. For the CDR3, the DNA is TGTGCCAGCAGCTTTGTGGGAGGATGGAACACTGAAGCTTTCTTT. Translating it yields CASSFVGGWNTEAFF.

The chain recombines TRBV28 with TRBJ2-1; 10 positions match TRBD2. The V gene's germline CDR1 is MDHEN and CDR2 SYDVKM. The trim removed 6 bases at V and 1 base at J, leaving 9 bases unmatched. CDR3 length: 17 residues. The CDR3: CASRLAGKGGSYNEQFF. CDR3 DNA sequence: TGTGCCAGCAGACTAGCGGGAAAGGGAGGGTCCTACAATGAGCAGTTCTTC.

This chain connects TRBV14 to TRBJ2-7; TRBD2 aligns across 16 bases. CDR1 and CDR2 (germline): SGHDN, FVKESK. CDR3 length: 17 amino acids. V shed 3 bases, J shed 2 bases, and the junction held 4 bases outside the gene matches. The CDR3 DNA reads as TGTGCCAGCAGCCAGGGGACTAGCGGGAGGGACCCCTACGAGCAGTACTTC. Translated, it gives CASSQGTSGRDPYEQYF.

This clonotype was detected a few times. The genes are TRBV19 and TRBJ2-7; unclear D gene. This CDR3 has 14 amino acids. In germline, CDR1 is LNHDA, CDR2 SQIVND (reference sequence). Trimming cost V 5 bases and J 3 bases, with 14 bases left between them. CDR3 loop: CASSWEGRGYEQYF. The CDR3 nucleotides read TGTGCCAGTAGTTGGGAAGGGCGAGGCTACGAGCAGTACTTC. The full variable domain, in which reference TRBV19 and TRBJ2-7 provide the parts outside the CDR3, is DGGITQSPKYLFRKEGQNVTLSCEQNLNHDAMYWYRQDPGQGLRLIYYSQIVNDFQKGDIAEGYSVSREKKESFPLTVTSAQKNPTAFYLCASSWEGRGYEQYFGPGTRLTVT.

This clonotype was counted only a few times. This could be a read error, since a much larger clone is one nucleotide away. The chain recombines TRBV6-1 with TRBJ2-4; 10 bases are a match to TRBD1. Germline-derived CDR1 and CDR2 are MNHNS and SASEGT. The CDR3 runs to 15 residues. V gave up 5 bases and J gave up 3 bases; unmatched junction bases: 4. In nucleotides, the CDR3 is TGTGCCAGCAGTACGGGACAGGGGCTCAAAAACATTCAGTACTTC. Amino acid sequence: CASSTGQGLKNIQYF.

Concerning this clonotype itself: Being one base from a much bigger clone, this may be a read error. The CDR3 DNA reads as TGCGCCAGCAGTGAGTCGGGTGGTATGGGGACCCAGTACTTC. Protein sequence: CASSESGGMGTQYF. V is TRBV10-1 and J is TRBJ2-5; D gene uncertain. Deletions cut 0 bases from V and 7 bases from J, with 12 bases between. Germline V gene sequence: CDR1 WNHNN, CDR2 SYGVQD (reference sequence). The CDR3 spans 14 residues.

This clonotype was seen a handful of times. The rearrangement links TRBV19 to TRBJ1-5; D remains unclear. Looked up from germline, CDR1 is LNHDA and CDR2 is SQIVND (reference sequence). The CDR3 sequence is 12 residues long. Trimming left V 1 base short and J 10 bases short, with 8 bases between. Here the CDR3 reads CASSIVRSPQHF. The CDR3 DNA follows: TGTGCCAGTAGTATAGTCCGGAGTCCCCAGCATTTT.

This clonotype was picked up a small number of times. V usage is TRBV28 and J usage is TRBJ2-6; 8 nucleotides match TRBD1. Germline CDR1 MDHEN, CDR2 SYDVKM. This CDR3 is built from 16 residues. V trimming: 6 bases; J trimming: 2 bases; junction bases outside the gene matches: 6. CDR3 residues: CASSTKQGAGANVLTF. The DNA of the CDR3 is TGTGCCAGCAGCACCAAACAGGGGGCTGGGGCCAACGTCCTGACTTTC.

This clonotype was observed a few times. The V gene is TRBV7-2, the J gene TRBJ2-2; D gene unclear. V lost 5 bases and J lost 7, with 11 bases in between. The CDR3 is 13 residues long. CDR1 and CDR2 (germline): SGHTA, FQGNSA. The DNA for the CDR3 is TGTGCCAGCAGCCCGCAGACCCGCGGGGAGCTGTTTTTT. Translating gives CASSPQTRGELFF.

The chain carries TRBV10-3 and TRBJ2-6; D ambiguous. This CDR3 comprises 17 residues. The ends were cut back, 2 bases at V and 2 bases at J, with 13 bases in the middle. Germline-derived CDR1 and CDR2 are ENHRY and SYGVKD. CDR3: CAISEIGIYAGANVLTF. CDR3 bases: TGTGCCATCAGTGAGATAGGTATCTACGCTGGGGCCAACGTCCTGACTTTC.

This chain connects TRBV20-1 to TRBJ2-7; 11 positions agree with TRBD2. J gave up 6 bases and V 5 bases, and 18 bases lay outside the gene matches. The CDR3 extends over 17 amino acids. From germline, CDR1 is DFQATT and CDR2 SNEGSKA (reference sequence). The CDR3, as DNA: TGCAGTGCTTCTGGGACTAGCGGTCGGGAGGACTATGGCGAGCAGTACTTC. Translating gives CSASGTSGREDYGEQYF.

This clonotype was seen repeatedly, ten times or more. The chain couples TRBV12-3 or TRBV12-4 to TRBJ2-2; 8 positions agree with TRBD1. Germline trimming cut 7 bases from V and 2 bases from J; bases unmatched to any gene: 6. The CDR3 has 15 amino acids. The chain's CDR3 is CASIADRANTGELFF. The CDR3 nucleotides are TGTGCCAGCATTGCGGACAGGGCAAACACCGGGGAGCTGTTTTTT.

This clonotype occurred many times. This chain links TRBV20-1 with TRBJ2-6; D uncertain. V lost 4 bases and J 1 base, leaving 5 bases between the germline ends. Germline V lookup: CDR1 DFQATT, CDR2 SNEGSKA (reference sequence). The CDR3 extends over 13 amino acids. CDR3 loop: CSATESGANVLTF. The CDR3 DNA sequence: TGCAGTGCTACTGAATCTGGGGCCAACGTCCTGACTTTC.

The chain links TRBV15 to TRBJ2-5, with 11 positions matching TRBD1. J was trimmed by 5 bases and V by 2 bases; bases with no gene match: 1. The length of the CDR3 is 14 residues. Germline assignment: CDR1 LNHNV and CDR2 YYDKDF (reference sequence). CDR3 in amino acids: CATSRRTGGETQYF. CDR3 bases: TGTGCCACCAGCAGACGGACAGGGGGCGAGACCCAGTACTTC.

This clonotype was counted many times. This chain connects TRBV2 to TRBJ2-5; a possible D gene is TRBD2 (5 bases). V gave up 4 bases and J gave up 5 bases, with 11 bases separating them. The germline V gene has CDR1 SNHLY and CDR2 FYNNEI. The CDR3 has 13 residues. The CDR3 region is CASSVYSDETQYF. DNA of the CDR3: TGTGCCAGCAGTGTATATAGCGACGAGACCCAGTACTTC.

V usage is TRBV9 and J usage is TRBJ2-6, with D unresolved. From germline, CDR1 is SGDLS and CDR2 YYNGEE. The CDR3 loop spans 15 amino acids. The V end lost 1 base, the J end lost 2 bases, and 7 bases lay between the germline ends. The CDR3 coding sequence is TGTGCCAGCAGCGTATTGGGGACTGGGGCCAACGTCCTGACTTTC. This sequence encodes CASSVLGTGANVLTF.

This chain uses TRBV28 with TRBJ2-2; D possibly corresponds to TRBD1 (6 bases). Germline CDR1 reads MDHEN; CDR2 reads SYDVKM. Trimming stripped 4 bases from V and 5 bases from J, with 11 bases between. CDR3 length: 14 amino acids. CDR3: CASSSPQGTGELFF. CDR3 sequence (DNA): TGTGCCAGCAGTTCACCCCAGGGGACCGGGGAGCTGTTTTTT. Based on the CDR3 plus reference TRBV28 and TRBJ2-2, the full variable domain is DVKVTQSSRYLVKRTGEKVFLECVQDMDHENMFWYRQDPGLGLRLIYFSYDVKMKEKGDIPEGYSVSREKKERFSLILESASTNQTSMYLCASSSPQGTGELFFGEGSRLTVL.

This chain uses TRBV6-1 with TRBJ2-3; D perhaps matches TRBD2 (6 bases). The V end was cut by 5 bases, the J end by 4 bases, with 10 bases between. This CDR3 is built from 13 residues. The V gene's germline CDR1 is MNHNS and CDR2 SASEGT. The CDR3 DNA follows: TGTGCCAGCAGTCGGAGGGAGGCAGATACGCAGTATTTT. This translates into CASSRREADTQYF.

This clonotype has a handful of counts. CDR3 sequence reads: CASSLGLAGDDEQFF. In DNA form, the CDR3 reads TGTGCCAGCAGTTTGGGGCTAGCGGGAGACGATGAGCAGTTCTTC. The chain uses TRBV28 and TRBJ2-1; 10 positions agree with TRBD2. Germline CDR1 is MDHEN and CDR2 is SYDVKM. J lost 8 bases, V lost 3 bases, and 7 bases had no gene match. The CDR3 has 15 residues.